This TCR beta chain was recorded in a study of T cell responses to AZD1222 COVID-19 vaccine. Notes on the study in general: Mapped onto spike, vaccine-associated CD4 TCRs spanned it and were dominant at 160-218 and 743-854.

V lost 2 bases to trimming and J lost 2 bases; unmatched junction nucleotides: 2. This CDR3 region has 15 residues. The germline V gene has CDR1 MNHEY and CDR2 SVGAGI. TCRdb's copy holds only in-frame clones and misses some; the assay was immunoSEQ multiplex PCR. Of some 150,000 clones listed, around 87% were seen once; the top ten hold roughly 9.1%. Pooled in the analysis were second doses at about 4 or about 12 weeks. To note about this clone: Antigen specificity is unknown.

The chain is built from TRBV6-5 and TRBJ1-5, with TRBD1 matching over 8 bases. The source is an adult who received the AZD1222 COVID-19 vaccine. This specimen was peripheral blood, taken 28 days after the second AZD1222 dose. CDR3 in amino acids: CASSYGQGGNQPQHF. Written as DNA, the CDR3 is TGTGCCAGCAGTTACGGACAGGGCGGCAATCAGCCCCAGCATTTT.